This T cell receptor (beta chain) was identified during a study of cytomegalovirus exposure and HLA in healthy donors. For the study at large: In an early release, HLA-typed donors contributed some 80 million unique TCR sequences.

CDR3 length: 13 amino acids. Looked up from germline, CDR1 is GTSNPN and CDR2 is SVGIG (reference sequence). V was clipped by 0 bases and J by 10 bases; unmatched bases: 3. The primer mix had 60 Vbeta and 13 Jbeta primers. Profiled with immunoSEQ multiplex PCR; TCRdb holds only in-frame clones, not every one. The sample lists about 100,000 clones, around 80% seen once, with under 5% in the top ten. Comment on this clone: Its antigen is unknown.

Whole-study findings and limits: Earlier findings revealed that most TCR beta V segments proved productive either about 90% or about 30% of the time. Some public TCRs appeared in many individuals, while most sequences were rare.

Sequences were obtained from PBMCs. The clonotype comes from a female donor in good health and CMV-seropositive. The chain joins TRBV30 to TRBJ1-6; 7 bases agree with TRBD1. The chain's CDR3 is CAWSVQGSSPLHF. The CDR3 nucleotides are TGTGCCTGGAGTGTACAGGGGAGCTCACCCCTCCACTTT.